These 14 T cell receptor beta chains were sequenced from one sample in a study of metastatic and nonmetastatic thyroid tumors. All patients reached thyroid surgery having received no treatment beforehand. TCRdb re-called the PCR reads through MiXCR. The sample lists about 14,000 clones, 32% occurring once. Sequencing was performed on tumor tissue. The receptors originated from a female donor with papillary thyroid cancer or a benign thyroid nodule (not recorded which). Some clones in this sample may be carry-over from other donors' samples.

The chain joins TRBV11-2 to TRBJ1-6, with TRBD1 matching 12 bases. The CDR3 is made up of 15 amino acids. CDR1 SGHAT and CDR2 FQNNGV come from the germline V gene. V shed 4 bases and J 11 bases; nucleotides not matched to a gene: 6. The CDR3, as DNA: TGTGCCAGCAGCTCGCCCGGGACAGGGGGCGCACCCCTCCACTTT. Encoded protein: CASSSPGTGGAPLHF.

The chain combines TRBV9 with TRBJ1-1; weak D call: TRBD1 (6 bases). Looked up from germline, CDR1 is SGDLS and CDR2 is YYNGEE. The V end lost 3 bases, the J end lost 7 bases, and 16 bases lay between the germline ends. The CDR3 extends over 14 amino acids. The CDR3 protein is CASSARDIESEAFF. CDR3 DNA: TGTGCCAGCAGCGCACGGGACATTGAGAGTGAAGCTTTCTTT.

In its sample, this clone was seen a few times. The same CDR3 can be traced to other DNA sequences in this sample. J is TRBJ2-2 and V is TRBV28; the D gene is possibly TRBD2 (6 bases). The germline V gene has CDR1 MDHEN and CDR2 SYDVKM. The V end was cut by 6 bases, the J end by 2 bases, with 13 bases between. CDR3 length equals 15 residues. The CDR3 loop is CASRGGGANTGELFF. The CDR3 bases are TGTGCCAGCAGGGGGGGTGGGGCTAACACCGGGGAGCTGTTTTTT.

The chain uses TRBV4-1 and TRBJ2-7; D ambiguous. Germline V gives CDR1 MGHRA, CDR2 YSYEKL. The CDR3 contains 13 residues. V was cut by 0 bases and J by 6 bases, with 9 bases left in between. Here the CDR3 DNA reads TGCGCCAGCAGCCAAGAACAGACCCTCGAGCAGTACTTC. Translating gives CASSQEQTLEQYF.

By share, this clone ranks as medium-sized. The chain employs TRBV12-3 or TRBV12-4 and TRBJ1-1; unclear D gene. The CDR3 totals 13 residues. The V end lost 7 bases, the J end lost 4 bases, and 13 bases lay between the germline ends. In DNA form, the CDR3 reads TGTGCCAGCACCATGTGGGTTAGCACTGAAGCTTTCTTT. Protein sequence: CASTMWVSTEAFF.

The chain has TRBV6-1 and TRBJ2-5; either TRBD1 or TRBD2 may supply D (6 bases each). Germline CDR1 is MNHNS and CDR2 is SASEGT. The CDR3 is made up of 14 amino acids. Trimming removed 10 bases at V and 4 bases at J, with 19 bases between. This chain's CDR3 is CATRDWGQRETQYF. The CDR3 DNA reads TGTGCCACCAGGGACTGGGGGCAGAGAGAGACCCAGTACTTC.

This clone is labeled as medium-sized. J is TRBJ2-7 and V is TRBV6-1; 8 nucleotides align to TRBD1. V gave up 5 bases and J gave up 2 bases; unmatched junction bases: 11. This CDR3 region has 16 residues. Germline V gives CDR1 MNHNS, CDR2 SASEGT. CDR3 sequence: CASSPLRTGLTYEQYF. CDR3 sequence (DNA): TGTGCCAGCAGTCCACTCCGGACAGGGTTGACCTACGAGCAGTACTTC.

This clone was seen ten or more times. The V call is TRBV19, the J call TRBJ1-2, with D perhaps matching TRBD1 (5 bases). There are 13 residues in the CDR3. The V gene's germline CDR1 is LNHDA and CDR2 SQIVND (reference sequence). Between the trimmed V and J ends, which lost 3 bases and 1 base, there was a span of 6 bases. CDR3 amino acids: CASSMTVNYGYTF. The CDR3 bases are TGTGCCAGTAGTATGACAGTTAACTATGGCTACACCTTC.

The V and J genes are TRBV11-2 and TRBJ2-7, with D hard to call. The germline gives CDR1 SGHAT, CDR2 FQNNGV. The CDR3 covers 11 residues. Between the trimmed V and J ends, which lost 5 bases and 5 bases, there was a span of 7 bases. CDR3: CASSASHEQYF. The CDR3 DNA reads as TGTGCCAGCAGCGCTTCACACGAGCAGTACTTC. The full variable domain, completed using reference TRBV11-2 and TRBJ2-7, is EAGVAQSPRYKIIEKRQSVAFWCNPISGHATLYWYQQILGQGPKLLIQFQNNGVVDDSQLPKDRFSAERLKGVDSTLKIQPAKLEDSAVYLCASSASHEQYFGPGTRLTVT.

In its sample, this clone was seen a few times. The chain recombines TRBV11-2 with TRBJ1-1, with TRBD1 as a possible D gene (5 bases). Germline assignment: CDR1 SGHAT and CDR2 FQNNGV. CDR3 size: 16 residues. V was shortened by 4 bases and J by 4 bases, with 19 bases between the two germline ends. CDR3 in DNA: TGTGCCAGCAGCTGGGACGGCGGGGGTTTGGGCACTGAAGCTTTCTTT. It is translated as CASSWDGGGLGTEAFF.

Only a few counts were recorded for this clone. This chain uses TRBV28 with TRBJ2-5; D perhaps matches TRBD1 (6 bases). The V end was cut by 3 bases, the J end by 0 bases, with 23 bases between. This CDR3 is 19 amino acids long. CDR1 is MDHEN, CDR2 SYDVKM, per germline. CDR3 amino acids: CASSFPTFTGNTYQETQYF. CDR3 sequence (DNA): TGTGCCAGCAGTTTCCCCACCTTTACAGGGAATACATACCAAGAGACCCAGTACTTC. The variable domain in full, with the rest retrieved from reference TRBV28 and TRBJ2-5, is DVKVTQSSRYLVKRTGEKVFLECVQDMDHENMFWYRQDPGLGLRLIYFSYDVKMKEKGDIPEGYSVSREKKERFSLILESASTNQTSMYLCASSFPTFTGNTYQETQYFGPGTRLLVL.

As to this clone: One end of the junction fails to match germline, which may point to a read error. This sequence joins TRBV6-9 and TRBJ2-2, with D perhaps matching TRBD1 (6 bases). Germline V gives CDR1 MNHGY, CDR2 SVAAGI. The CDR3 sequence is 12 residues long. The CDR3 DNA is TGCGCCAGCAGGGACAACGCCTGGGAGCTATTTTTT. Encoded protein: CASRDNAWELFF.

The table lists this clone with many counts. Different DNA sequences within this sample yield the same CDR3. This rearrangement joins TRBV4-1 to TRBJ1-1; D may be TRBD1 (6 bases). CDR3 length: 15 amino acids. Germline assignment: CDR1 MGHRA and CDR2 YSYEKL. The V end lost 4 bases, the J end lost 1 base, and 13 bases lay between the germline ends. The CDR3 region is CASSLRGGGNTEAFF. The CDR3 DNA is TGCGCCAGCAGCCTACGCGGGGGCGGGAACACTGAAGCTTTCTTT.

This clone was detected a few times. For the CDR3, the DNA is TGTGCCAGCCTTGGACAGGGGACTAATCGTGTCTACACCTTC. Its translation: CASLGQGTNRVYTF. The chain combines TRBV27 with TRBJ1-2; 9 bases are a match to TRBD1. CDR3 length: 14 amino acids. Germline-derived CDR1 and CDR2 are MNHEY and SMNVEV (reference sequence). The trim removed 8 bases at V and 10 bases at J, leaving 14 bases unmatched.